The 8 T cell receptor beta chains listed next were all sequenced from one sample in a study of cytomegalovirus exposure and HLA in healthy donors. Researchers ran the PCR with 60 Vbeta and 13 Jbeta primers. Assay used: immunoSEQ multiplex PCR; TCRdb lists only in-frame clones, some missing. The repertoire holds under 150,000 clones, with around 81% as singletons. The material sequenced was PBMCs. The receptors derive from a man aged 40-49 years in good health and CMV-seropositive.

V gene TRBV5-4 combines with J gene TRBJ2-2; D is uncertain. There are 14 residues in the CDR3. Germline-derived CDR1 and CDR2 are SGHNT and YYREEE (reference sequence). V was shortened by 6 bases and J by 1 base, with 10 bases between the two germline ends. CDR3 nucleotide sequence: TGTGCCAGCACCCCAAGACTGAACACCGGGGAGCTGTTTTTT. It specifies CASTPRLNTGELFF.

This clone occurred once. J is TRBJ1-2 and V is TRBV2, with a weak D call TRBD1 (6 bases). The CDR3 is 12 amino acids. V dropped 7 bases and J dropped 3 bases, with 9 bases sitting between them. CDR1 is SNHLY, CDR2 FYNNEI, per germline. The CDR3 DNA reads TGTGCCAGCAACAACAGGGACTATGGCTACACCTTC. Translation gives CASNNRDYGYTF.

J is TRBJ1-5 and V is TRBV10-3, with D possibly being TRBD1 (5 bases). The germline V and J ends were trimmed by 0 bases and 6 bases, with 15 bases remaining between them. Germline-derived CDR1 and CDR2 are ENHRY and SYGVKD. This CDR3 region has 16 residues. CDR3 residues: CAISESQAPGGQPQHF. The DNA of the CDR3 is TGTGCCATCAGTGAGTCGCAGGCCCCGGGGGGTCAGCCCCAGCATTTT.

The rearrangement uses TRBV29-1 and TRBJ1-2, with 8 nucleotides matching TRBD1. Looked up from germline, CDR1 is SQVTM and CDR2 is ANQGSEA. The CDR3 spans 20 residues. Trimming took 4 bases from V and 0 from J; bases not matched to a gene: 22. The DNA of the CDR3 is TGCAGCGTTGCCCCCCGCGACAGGGGATCACCCGAAGTCTCTAACTATGGCTACACCTTC. This codes for CSVAPRDRGSPEVSNYGYTF.

This chain connects TRBV4-2 to TRBJ1-2; D ambiguous. Germline CDR1 reads LGHNA; CDR2 reads YNFKEQ. CDR3 length: 13 amino acids. V gave up 2 bases and J gave up 8 bases, with 12 bases separating them. CDR3 residues: CASSQNGGSGYTF. Written as DNA, the CDR3 is TGTGCCAGCAGCCAAAATGGAGGGAGCGGCTACACCTTC.

The CDR3 loop reads CASSLRERNRQFF. DNA for the CDR3: TGTGCCAGCAGCTTAAGGGAGCGCAATCGGCAGTTCTTC. The chain employs TRBV7-9 and TRBJ2-1; a weak D match, TRBD2 (5 bases). Germline lookup yields CDR1 SEHNR and CDR2 FQNEAQ (reference sequence). This CDR3 has 13 amino acids. The V and J ends lost 2 bases and 12 bases respectively, with 14 bases between them.

This sequence joins TRBV29-1 and TRBJ2-7; TRBD2 matches at 13 bases. Trimming cost V 6 bases and J 7 bases; bases outside gene matches: 9. The V gene's germline CDR1 is SQVTM and CDR2 ANQGSEA. This CDR3 contains 14 residues. CDR3 residues: CSVSGLAGVGEQYF. In nucleotides, the CDR3 is TGCAGCGTATCCGGACTAGCGGGAGTGGGGGAGCAGTACTTC.

A note on this clone: Compared with germline, one end of the junction differs, possibly owing to a read error. This rearrangement joins TRBV30 to TRBJ1-1; 10 bases fit TRBD1. This CDR3 is 13 amino acids long. Germline loops: CDR1 GTSNPN, CDR2 SVGIG (reference sequence). CDR3 in DNA: TGTGCCTGGAGTCGACAGGGGGCGACTGAACCTTTCTTT. This codes for CAWSRQGATEPFF. Supplemented by reference TRBV30 and TRBJ1-1, the full variable domain reads SQTIHQWPATLVQPVGSPLSLECTVEGTSNPNLYWYRQAAGRGLQLLFYSVGIGQISSEVPQNLSASRPQDRQFILSSKKLLLSDSGFYLCAWSRQGATEPFFGQGTRLTVV.